The 17 T cell receptor beta chains reported below all come from one sample, sequenced in a study of blood T cells in healthy people across ages. Sample-barcoded 5' priming and a J-beta primer mix drove a second PCR of about 6 to 12 cycles. TCRdb recomputed calls from the 5' RACE reads with MiXCR, one row per CDR3 protein. The sample comprises some 690,000 distinct CDR3 sequences, 22% of which are singletons, and 22% rests with the top ten. Sequences were obtained from blood. These receptors all stem from a man between 65 and 80 years old in good health.

In this sample, this clonotype turned up a few times. The chain has TRBV5-1 and TRBJ2-1; D uncertain. The length of the CDR3 is 12 residues. Between the trimmed V and J ends, which lost 1 base and 8 bases, there was a span of 7 bases. Germline CDR1 SGHRS, CDR2 YFSETQ. CDR3 sequence reads: CASSLIRDEQFF. CDR3 DNA: TGCGCCAGCAGCTTGATAAGGGATGAGCAGTTCTTC.

This chain uses TRBV14 with TRBJ1-2, with 8 positions matching TRBD1. Germline V CDR1 and CDR2: SGHDN, FVKESK. V was pared by 2 bases and J by 4 bases, with 6 bases of the junction left unmatched. This CDR3 has 15 residues. This CDR3 is CASSQYQGAPYGYTF. The CDR3 DNA reads as TGTGCCAGCAGCCAATATCAGGGGGCTCCCTATGGCTACACCTTC.

This clonotype came up many times. J is TRBJ1-2 and V is TRBV20-1; no clear D gene. The CDR3 is made up of 11 amino acids. Germline V gives CDR1 DFQATT, CDR2 SNEGSKA (reference sequence). V lost 6 bases to trimming and J lost 7 bases, with 12 bases between them. CDR3 sequence reads: CSARREGGYTF. In nucleotides, the CDR3 is TGCAGTGCCAGGCGGGAAGGTGGCTACACCTTC.

This clonotype was counted between two and nine times. The genes are TRBV29-1 and TRBJ2-5; 8 bases align to TRBD2. The DNA end lines up better with TRBJ2-1; the J call may be wrong. This CDR3 is 14 amino acids long. Germline CDR1 is SQVTM and CDR2 is ANQGSEA. The CDR3 DNA is TGCAGCGTTCGAGCGGGAGTTGTCGGGAATGAGCAGTTCTTC. Translation gives CSVRAGVVGNEQFF.

A few counts support this clonotype. The gene calls are TRBV16 and TRBJ2-7, with D hard to call. The CDR3 loop spans 15 amino acids. CDR1 and CDR2 from the germline V gene are KGHSY and FQNENV. Trimming cost V 0 bases and J 1 base, with 10 bases left between them. The CDR3, as DNA: TGTGCCAGCAGCCAATCGCGGCTACCGTCCTACGAGCAGTACTTC. Its translation: CASSQSRLPSYEQYF.

This clonotype was detected ten times or more. This rearrangement joins TRBV5-1 to TRBJ1-4; perhaps TRBD1 as D (6 bases). CDR1 SGHRS and CDR2 YFSETQ come from the germline V gene. V was cut by 3 bases and J by 0 bases, with 12 bases left in between. This CDR3 has 16 residues. The CDR3 protein is CASSSKAGATNEKLFF. The CDR3 nucleotides read TGCGCCAGCAGCTCAAAAGCAGGGGCAACTAATGAAAAACTGTTTTTT.

This clonotype showed up just a few times. The chain recombines TRBV2 with TRBJ1-2, with unresolved D. Trimming left V 0 bases short and J 3 bases short, with 8 bases between. Germline CDR1 is SNHLY and CDR2 is FYNNEI. This CDR3 is built from 14 residues. This chain's CDR3 is CASSEATGDYGYTF. The CDR3 bases are TGTGCCAGCAGTGAAGCTACGGGTGACTATGGCTACACCTTC.

The chain couples TRBV12-3 or TRBV12-4 to TRBJ1-5; 10 bases fit TRBD1. The CDR3 extends over 13 amino acids. The ends lost 5 bases at V and 7 bases at J; junction bases unmatched: 2. The CDR3 spells CASSDRGQQPQHF. The CDR3 DNA reads TGTGCCAGCAGTGACAGGGGGCAGCAGCCCCAGCATTTT.

V gene TRBV12-3 or TRBV12-4 combines with J gene TRBJ1-6, with D possibly being TRBD1 (5 bases). The length of the CDR3 is 16 residues. V was clipped by 2 bases and J by 9 bases, with 17 bases between them. CDR3 loop: CASSLSGGKPFSPLHF. The CDR3 nucleotides are TGTGCCAGCAGTTTATCGGGGGGTAAACCCTTTTCACCCCTCCACTTT.

V and J are TRBV29-1 and TRBJ1-2, with 7 bases aligning to TRBD1. The germline CDR1 and CDR2 sequences are SQVTM and ANQGSEA. With V trimmed by 7 bases and J by 5 bases, 10 bases remained unmatched. CDR3 length: 13 amino acids. Written as DNA, the CDR3 is TGCAGCGCCAGGGACAGACAGGAGTATGGCTACACCTTC. Protein: CSARDRQEYGYTF.

In its sample, this clonotype was seen a few times. The chain has TRBV5-1 and TRBJ2-1; 7 bases agree with TRBD2. The J call is uncertain, as TRBJ2-7 better fits the DNA end. CDR1 and CDR2 (germline): SGHRS, YFSETQ. This CDR3 has 15 amino acids. This CDR3 reads CASSLDTSESYEQYF. CDR3 DNA sequence: TGCGCCAGCAGCTTGGATACTAGCGAATCCTACGAGCAGTACTTC.

The gene calls are TRBV7-3 and TRBJ1-3, with D perhaps matching TRBD1 (5 bases). V gave up 4 bases and J gave up 0 bases, with 7 bases separating them. Germline assignment: CDR1 SGHTA and CDR2 FQGTGA. The CDR3 spans 14 residues. The CDR3 spells CASSYGHSGNTIYF. For the CDR3, the DNA is TGTGCCAGCAGCTACGGACACTCTGGAAACACCATATATTTT.

The V and J genes are TRBV18 and TRBJ1-2; D uncertain. The V gene's germline CDR1 is KGHSH and CDR2 LQKENI. V gave up 2 bases and J gave up 1 base, with 5 bases separating them. CDR3 length: 13 amino acids. The CDR3 spells CASSPGNNYGYTF. The CDR3 nucleotides read TGTGCCAGCTCACCAGGGAATAACTATGGCTACACCTTC.

Concerning this clonotype: A read error may account for a junction end that differs from germline. The chain combines TRBV7-3 with TRBJ2-3, with D possibly being TRBD1 or TRBD2 (6 bases each). The CDR3 consists of 14 residues. The V gene's germline CDR1 is SGHTA and CDR2 FQGTGA. DNA for the CDR3: TGTGCCAGCAGTTTAACGGGGGCCTCCGATACGCAGTATTTT. It yields the protein CASSLTGASDTQYF.

This clonotype was seen more than once but under ten times. The CDR3 protein is CASSSRLDTEAFF. In DNA form, the CDR3 reads TGTGCCAGCTCTAGTAGGTTGGACACTGAAGCTTTCTTT. The chain joins TRBV18 to TRBJ1-1; D not certain. Deletions cut 6 bases from V and 3 bases from J, with 11 bases between. This CDR3 spans 13 amino acids. Germline CDR1 and CDR2: KGHSH and LQKENI. The complete variable domain, with remaining parts taken from reference TRBV18 and TRBJ1-1, reads NAGVMQNPRHLVRRRGQEARLRCSPMKGHSHVYWYRQLPEEGLKFMVYLQKENIIDESGMPKERFSAEFPKEGPSILRIQQVVRGDSAAYFCASSSRLDTEAFFGQGTRLTVV.

About this clonotype: The CDR3 carries no conserved terminal phenylalanine or tryptophan, so it likely arises from a read error. In DNA, the CDR3 is TGTGCCAGCAGGAAAACAGGGGTAGGTGAGCAGTACGTC. This sequence encodes CASRKTGVGEQYV. The chain carries TRBV28 and TRBJ2-5, with 7 bases that match TRBD1. With 6 bases clipped from V and 11 bases from J, the junction kept 12 bases outside the gene matches. This CDR3 contains 13 residues. Germline V CDR1 and CDR2: MDHEN, SYDVKM.

Only a few counts were recorded for this clonotype. The chain combines TRBV7-8 with TRBJ2-5; the D gene is possibly TRBD2 (5 bases). Trimming removed 6 bases from V and 13 bases from J, with 18 bases in between. Germline CDR1 reads SGHVS; CDR2 reads FQNEAQ. CDR3 length: 12 residues. DNA for the CDR3: TGTGCCAGCAGTTCCGGACTCACCTTACTGTACTTC. The encoded protein is CASSSGLTLLYF.